This is a list of T cell receptor beta chains from one sample in a study of blood T cells in healthy people across ages. A single record per CDR3 protein comes from TCRdb applying MiXCR to the 5' RACE reads. The table includes over 1,500,000 distinct CDR3 sequences, about two fifths detected once. Specimen: blood. These receptors were collected from a human donor in good health. CDR3s include the opening cysteine and the closing phenylalanine or tryptophan. D genes are given only for firm matches. Size tells how often a clone was seen (once, few, many) or the class of an expanded clone, and some rows leave it out.

J	size	V	D	CDR3	DNA
TRBJ2-1	.	TRBV2	TRBD1	CASARDRGAWDEQFF	TGTGCCAGCGCCCGGGACAGGGGGGCTTGGGATGAGCAGTTCTTC
TRBJ1-2	.	TRBV20-1	.	CSARTWDYGYTF	TGCAGTGCTCGTACATGGGATTATGGCTACACCTTC
TRBJ1-2	few	TRBV2	.	CASMRLSNYGYTF	TGTGCCAGCATGCGACTCTCTAACTATGGCTACACCTTC
TRBJ1-2	few	TRBV28	.	CASSLPGGSYGYTF	TGCGCCAGCAGCCTCCCGGGGGGCAGTTATGGCTACACCTTC
TRBJ2-7	.	TRBV6-2/TRBV6-3	.	CASSYRKHTVFREQYF	TGTGCCAGCAGTTACCGGAAGCACACGGTTTTCCGCGAGCAGTACTTC
TRBJ2-3	once	TRBV7-9	.	CASTLYRVGTDTQYF	TGTGCCAGCACCCTCTACAGGGTAGGAACAGATACGCAGTATTTT
TRBJ2-1	many	TRBV7-9	TRBD2	CASSLLAGGNNEQFF	TGTGCCAGCAGCTTACTCGCGGGGGGGAACAATGAGCAGTTCTTC
TRBJ1-1	.	TRBV29-1	.	CSVEDLWTGNTEAFF	TGCAGCGTTGAAGATCTCTGGACGGGAAACACTGAAGCTTTCTTT
TRBJ1-2	.	TRBV7-2	.	CASSLVKGPYGYTF	TGTGCCAGTAGCTTAGTTAAGGGGCCCTATGGCTACACCTTC
TRBJ1-6	few	TRBV11-1	.	CASSLGSAMGTESSYNSPLHF	TGTGCCAGCAGTTTAGGGTCCGCCATGGGAACCGAAAGCTCCTATAATTCACCCCTCCACTTT
TRBJ2-1	few	TRBV5-6	.	CASSTIGDEQFF	TGTGCCAGCAGCACTATAGGGGATGAGCAGTTCTTC
TRBJ2-7	.	TRBV11-2	.	CASSPGQGHREQYF	TGTGCCAGCAGCCCGGGGCAGGGACATCGGGAGCAGTACTTC
TRBJ2-1	.	TRBV20-1	.	CSARVGGYISYNEQFF	TGCAGTGCTAGAGTCGGGGGATACATCTCCTACAATGAGCAGTTCTTC
TRBJ2-3	few	TRBV4-2	TRBD1	CASSPTGQGPGDTQYF	TGTGCCAGCAGCCCCACGGGACAGGGGCCAGGAGATACGCAGTATTTT
TRBJ2-5	.	TRBV7-8	.	CASSSLQRATGVKGQTQYF	TGTGCCAGCAGCTCCTTACAACGAGCGACAGGCGTAAAGGGGCAGACCCAGTACTTC
TRBJ2-7	.	TRBV12-3/TRBV12-4	.	CASSFGSRVFEQYF	TGTGCCAGCAGTTTTGGGTCACGAGTGTTCGAGCAGTACTTC
TRBJ2-3	once	TRBV12-3/TRBV12-4	.	CASSFSSGNQPQYF	TGTGCCAGCAGTTTTAGCAGTGGCAATCAGCCCCAGTATTTT
TRBJ2-7	few	TRBV21-1	.	CASSAPGTGDEQYF	TGTGCCAGCAGCGCTCCCGGGACAGGGGACGAGCAGTACTTC
TRBJ2-5	.	TRBV12-5	TRBD1	CASGSGTAKETQYF	TGTGCTAGTGGTTCCGGGACAGCTAAAGAGACCCAGTACTTC
TRBJ1-5	.	TRBV27	.	CASSLIKGNQPQHF	TGTGCCAGCAGTTTAATTAAGGGCAATCAGCCCCAGCATTTT
TRBJ2-3	many	TRBV29-1	.	CSVATRATDTQYF	TGCAGCGTTGCCACGCGGGCCACAGATACGCAGTATTTT
TRBJ2-7	few	TRBV6-2/TRBV6-3	.	CARSYVLLTLTYEQYF	TGTGCCCGCAGTTACGTACTCCTCACTCTGACCTACGAGCAGTACTTC
TRBJ2-2	.	TRBV7-7	TRBD2	CASRERGAPSELFF	TGTGCCAGCAGGGAGCGGGGGGCCCCCTCGGAGCTGTTTTTT
TRBJ1-5	once	TRBV2	TRBD1	CASSERTGETQPQHF	TGTGCCAGCAGTGAAAGGACAGGGGAGACTCAGCCCCAGCATTTT
TRBJ2-1	.	TRBV7-9	TRBD2	CASSLPRGGGANNEQFF	TGTGCCAGCAGCTTACCGAGAGGCGGGGGGGCGAACAATGAGCAGTTCTTC
TRBJ2-1	.	TRBV24-1	.	CVTTSSSYNEQFF	TGTGTCACCACGAGTAGCTCCTACAATGAGCAGTTCTTC
TRBJ1-2	few	TRBV15	.	CATSRDTNYGYTF	TGTGCCACCAGCAGAGACACTAACTATGGCTACACCTTC
TRBJ2-1	.	TRBV24-1	.	CATSDLIDNEQFF	TGTGCCACCAGTGATTTGATAGACAATGAGCAGTTCTTC
TRBJ1-1	.	TRBV7-3	.	CASSLIPGSEAFF	TGTGCCAGTAGCTTAATTCCAGGTTCTGAAGCTTTCTTT
TRBJ2-7	.	TRBV7-9	TRBD1	CASSFIGTGKNSYEQYF	TGTGCCAGCAGCTTCATCGGGACAGGGAAGAACTCCTACGAGCAGTACTTC
TRBJ1-6	.	TRBV6-5	.	CASSEGQYNSPLHF	TGTGCCAGCAGTGAGGGACAATATAATTCACCCCTCCACTTT
TRBJ2-7	few	TRBV7-9	TRBD1	CASSWSGGSTYEQYF	TGTGCCAGCAGCTGGTCAGGGGGCTCAACCTACGAGCAGTACTTC
TRBJ2-7	.	TRBV6-4	TRBD1	CASSTTGGWYEQYF	TGTGCCAGCAGTACCACAGGGGGCTGGTACGAGCAGTACTTC
TRBJ1-4	.	TRBV14	.	CASSRGLDEKLFF	TGTGCCAGCAGCCGGGGGCTTGATGAAAAACTGTTTTTT
TRBJ1-2	.	TRBV4-2	TRBD1	CASSQFNQGARGYTF	TGTGCCAGCAGCCAATTTAACCAGGGGGCGCGAGGCTACACCTTC
TRBJ2-3	.	TRBV11-2	TRBD1	CASSGTGDKTDTQYF	TGTGCCAGCAGCGGGACAGGGGATAAGACAGATACGCAGTATTTT
TRBJ2-2	.	TRBV24-1	.	CATSDNSAGTWTGELFF	TGTGCCACCAGTGATAATTCAGCCGGGACGTGGACCGGGGAGCTGTTTTTT
TRBJ2-3	few	TRBV28	.	CASSFSSLRDTQYF	TGTGCCAGCAGTTTTAGCTCCCTTCGTGATACGCAGTATTTT
TRBJ2-7	many	TRBV7-9	TRBD2	CASSFGTNEQYF	TGTGCCAGCAGCTTCGGGACTAACGAGCAGTACTTC
TRBJ2-3	.	TRBV24-1	TRBD1	CATSVQGGKDTQYF	TGTGCCACCAGTGTACAGGGGGGAAAAGATACGCAGTATTTT
TRBJ1-6	.	TRBV4-1	.	CASSHDNSPLHF	TGCGCCAGCAGCCATGATAATTCACCCCTCCACTTT